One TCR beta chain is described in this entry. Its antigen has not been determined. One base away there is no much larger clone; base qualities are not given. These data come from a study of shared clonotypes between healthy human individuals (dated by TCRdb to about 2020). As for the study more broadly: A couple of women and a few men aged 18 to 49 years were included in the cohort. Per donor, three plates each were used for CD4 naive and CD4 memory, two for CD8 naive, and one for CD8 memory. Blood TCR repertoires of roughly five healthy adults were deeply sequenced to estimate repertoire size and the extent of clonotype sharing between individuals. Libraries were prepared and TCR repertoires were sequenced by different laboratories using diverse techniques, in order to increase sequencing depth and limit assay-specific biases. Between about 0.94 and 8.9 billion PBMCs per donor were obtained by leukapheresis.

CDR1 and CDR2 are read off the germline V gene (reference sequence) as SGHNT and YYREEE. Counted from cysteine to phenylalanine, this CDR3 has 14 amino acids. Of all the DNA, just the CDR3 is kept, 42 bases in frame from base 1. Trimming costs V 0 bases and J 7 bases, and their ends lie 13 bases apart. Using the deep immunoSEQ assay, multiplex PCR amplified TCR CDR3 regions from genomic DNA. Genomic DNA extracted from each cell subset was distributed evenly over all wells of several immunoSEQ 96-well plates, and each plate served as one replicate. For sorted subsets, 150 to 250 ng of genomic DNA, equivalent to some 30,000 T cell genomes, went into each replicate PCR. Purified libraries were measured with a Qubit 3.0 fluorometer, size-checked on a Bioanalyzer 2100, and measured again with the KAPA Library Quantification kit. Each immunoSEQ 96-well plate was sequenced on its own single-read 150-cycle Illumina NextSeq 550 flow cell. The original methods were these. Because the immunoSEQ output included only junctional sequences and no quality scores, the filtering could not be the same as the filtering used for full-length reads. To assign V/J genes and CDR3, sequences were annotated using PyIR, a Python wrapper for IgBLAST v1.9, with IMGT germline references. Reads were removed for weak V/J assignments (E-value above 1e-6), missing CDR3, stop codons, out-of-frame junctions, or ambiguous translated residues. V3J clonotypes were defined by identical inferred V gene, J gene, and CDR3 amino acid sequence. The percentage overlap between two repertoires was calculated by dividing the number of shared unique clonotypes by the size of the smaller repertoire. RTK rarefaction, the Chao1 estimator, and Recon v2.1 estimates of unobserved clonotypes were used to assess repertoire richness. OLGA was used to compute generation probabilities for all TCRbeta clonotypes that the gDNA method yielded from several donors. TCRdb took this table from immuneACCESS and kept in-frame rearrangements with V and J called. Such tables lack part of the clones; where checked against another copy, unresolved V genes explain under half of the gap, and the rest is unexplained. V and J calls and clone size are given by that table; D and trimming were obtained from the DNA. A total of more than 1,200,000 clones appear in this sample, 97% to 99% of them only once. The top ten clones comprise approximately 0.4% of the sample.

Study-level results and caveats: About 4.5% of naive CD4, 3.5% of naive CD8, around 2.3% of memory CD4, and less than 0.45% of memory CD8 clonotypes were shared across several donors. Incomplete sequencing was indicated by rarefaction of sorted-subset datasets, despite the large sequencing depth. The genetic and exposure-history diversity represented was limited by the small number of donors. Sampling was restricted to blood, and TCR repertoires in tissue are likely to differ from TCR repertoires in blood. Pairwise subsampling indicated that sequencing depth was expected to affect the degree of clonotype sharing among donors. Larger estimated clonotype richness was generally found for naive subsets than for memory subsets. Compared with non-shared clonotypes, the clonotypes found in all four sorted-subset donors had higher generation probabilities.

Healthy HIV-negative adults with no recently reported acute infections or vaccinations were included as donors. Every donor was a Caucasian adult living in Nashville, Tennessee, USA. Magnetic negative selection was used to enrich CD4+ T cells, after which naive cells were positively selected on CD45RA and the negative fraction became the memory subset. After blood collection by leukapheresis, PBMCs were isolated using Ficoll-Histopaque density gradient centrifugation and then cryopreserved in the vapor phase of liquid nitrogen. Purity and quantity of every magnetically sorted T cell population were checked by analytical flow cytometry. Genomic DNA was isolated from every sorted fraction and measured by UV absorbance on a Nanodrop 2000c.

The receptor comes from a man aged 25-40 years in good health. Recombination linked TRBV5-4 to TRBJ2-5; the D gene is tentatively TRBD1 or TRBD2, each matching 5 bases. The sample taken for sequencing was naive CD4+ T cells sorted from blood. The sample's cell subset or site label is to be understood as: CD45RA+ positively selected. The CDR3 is CASSLAWDGGTQYF. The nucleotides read TGTGCCAGCAGCTTGGCTTGGGACGGCGGGACCCAGTACTTC.